This T cell receptor (beta chain) comes out of a study of cytomegalovirus exposure and HLA in healthy donors. The primer mix had 60 Vbeta and 13 Jbeta primers. Produced via immunoSEQ multiplex PCR; TCRdb's table is partial and in-frame only. The sample includes about 150,000 clones, over 70% of them seen just once. The CDR3 totals 16 residues. V was shortened by 7 bases and J by 4 bases, with 26 bases between the two germline ends. In germline, CDR1 is SQVTM, CDR2 ANQGSEA. The receptor's source is a middle-aged man in good health and CMV-seropositive. What was sequenced was PBMCs. The J gene is TRBJ2-7, the V gene TRBV29-1; D possibly corresponds to TRBD2 (7 bases). The CDR3 DNA reads TGCAGCGGCGGGGGCCCAGGCTTTTGGTTTGATTACGAGCAGTACTTC. Amino acid sequence: CSGGGPGFWFDYEQYF.